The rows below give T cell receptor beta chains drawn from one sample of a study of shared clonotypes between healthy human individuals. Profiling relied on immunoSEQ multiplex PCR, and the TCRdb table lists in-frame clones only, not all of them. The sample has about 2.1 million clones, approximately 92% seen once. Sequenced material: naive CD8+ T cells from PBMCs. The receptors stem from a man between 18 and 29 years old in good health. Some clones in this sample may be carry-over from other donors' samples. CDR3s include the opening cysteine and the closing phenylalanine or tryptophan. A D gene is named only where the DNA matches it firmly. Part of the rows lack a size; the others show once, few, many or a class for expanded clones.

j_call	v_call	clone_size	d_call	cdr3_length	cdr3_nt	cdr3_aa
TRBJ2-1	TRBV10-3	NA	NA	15	TGTGCCATCAGTGAGGGAGGGGTCCAGTACAGGGAGCAGTTCTTC	CAISEGGVQYREQFF
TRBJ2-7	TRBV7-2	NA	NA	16	TGTGCCAGCAGCTTTAGTCAGGGGTTGATAGCCTACGAGCAGTACTTC	CASSFSQGLIAYEQYF
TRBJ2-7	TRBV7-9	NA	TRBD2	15	TGTGCCAGCAGCTTGCCCGGGACTAGCGGCTACGAGCAGTACTTC	CASSLPGTSGYEQYF
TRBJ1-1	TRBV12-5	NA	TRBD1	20	TGTGCTAGTGGTTCCCAGAGCCCGACAGGGGCCTGGCTTATGAACACTGAAGCTTTCTTT	CASGSQSPTGAWLMNTEAFF
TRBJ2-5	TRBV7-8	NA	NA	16	TGTGCCAGCAGCTTACCCCCCCAGCGTCAGATGGAGACCCAGTACTTC	CASSLPPQRQMETQYF
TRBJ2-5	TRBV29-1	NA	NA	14	TGCAGCGTTGAGGGAGCCTTAGCAGAGGAGACCCAGTACTTC	CSVEGALAEETQYF
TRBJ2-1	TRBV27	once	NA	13	TGTGCCAGCAGTTTTGCCAGGGACAATGAGCAGTTCTTC	CASSFARDNEQFF
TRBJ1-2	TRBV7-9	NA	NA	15	TGTGCCAGCAGCTTAGCAGGGGAGACCAACTATGGCTACACCTTC	CASSLAGETNYGYTF
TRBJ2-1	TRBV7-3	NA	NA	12	TGTGCCAGCAGCTTAACGGGCACTGAGCAGTTCTTC	CASSLTGTEQFF
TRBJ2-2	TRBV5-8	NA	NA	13	TGTGCCAGCAGCTTCAGGGGCCCCGGGGAGCTGTTTTTT	CASSFRGPGELFF
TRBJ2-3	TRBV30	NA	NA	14	TGTGCCTGGAGTCTTTCTGGGGGCACAGATACGCAGTATTTT	CAWSLSGGTDTQYF
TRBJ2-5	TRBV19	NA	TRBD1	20	TGTGCCAGTAGTATCGGCCCGGGGCAGGGGGCGAGTGGGCCCCAAGAGACCCAGTACTTC	CASSIGPGQGASGPQETQYF
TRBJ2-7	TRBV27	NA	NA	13	TGTGCCAGCAGCCCCCGGACGGTGGGCGAGCAGTACTTC	CASSPRTVGEQYF
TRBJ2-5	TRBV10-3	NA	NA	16	TGTGCCATCAGTGAGTCGACCGGAGGGGGGAAAGAGACCCAGTACTTC	CAISESTGGGKETQYF
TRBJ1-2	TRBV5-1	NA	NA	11	TGCGCCAGCAGCGCAGATGGGGGTTACACCTTC	CASSADGGYTF
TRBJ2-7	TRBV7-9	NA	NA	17	TGTGCCAGCAGTACAATCGGGCCAGGGGAAAAGGGTAGGGAGCAGTACTTC	CASSTIGPGEKGREQYF
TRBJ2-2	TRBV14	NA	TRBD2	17	TGTGCCAGCAGCCAAGATTTGGGACTAAGCAACACCGGGGAGCTGTTTTTT	CASSQDLGLSNTGELFF
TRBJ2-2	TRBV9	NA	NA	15	TGTGCCAGCAGCACCCCGGGGGCGGGCACCGGGGAGCTGTTTTTT	CASSTPGAGTGELFF
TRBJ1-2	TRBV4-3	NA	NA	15	TGCGCCAGCAGCCAAAGACAGGAAACTAACTATGGCTACACCTTC	CASSQRQETNYGYTF
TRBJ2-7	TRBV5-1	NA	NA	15	TGCGCCAGCAGCTGGACGGGGTTACGCCCCTACGAGCAGTACTTC	CASSWTGLRPYEQYF
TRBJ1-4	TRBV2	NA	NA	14	TGTGCCAGCACTGAAGGGACACGGAATGAAAAACTGTTTTTT	CASTEGTRNEKLFF
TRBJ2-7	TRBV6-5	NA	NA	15	TGTGCCAGCAGTTACGGGTCGGGCAAATCCTACGAGCAGTACTTC	CASSYGSGKSYEQYF
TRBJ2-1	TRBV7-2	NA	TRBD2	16	TGTGCCAGCAGCTCGCGGACTAGCGGTCTATACAATGAGCAGTTCTTC	CASSSRTSGLYNEQFF
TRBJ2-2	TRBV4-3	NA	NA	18	TGCGCCAGCAGCCAAGAAGTGTCTGGCTATACTGGAGGAGGGGAGCTGTTTTTT	CASSQEVSGYTGGGELFF
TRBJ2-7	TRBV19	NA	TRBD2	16	TGTGCCAGTAGTTGGAGGGCGGGAGCCGCGGCCTACGAGCAGTACTTC	CASSWRAGAAAYEQYF
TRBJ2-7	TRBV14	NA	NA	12	TGTGCCAGCAGCCCCCTACCCTACGAGCAGTACTTC	CASSPLPYEQYF